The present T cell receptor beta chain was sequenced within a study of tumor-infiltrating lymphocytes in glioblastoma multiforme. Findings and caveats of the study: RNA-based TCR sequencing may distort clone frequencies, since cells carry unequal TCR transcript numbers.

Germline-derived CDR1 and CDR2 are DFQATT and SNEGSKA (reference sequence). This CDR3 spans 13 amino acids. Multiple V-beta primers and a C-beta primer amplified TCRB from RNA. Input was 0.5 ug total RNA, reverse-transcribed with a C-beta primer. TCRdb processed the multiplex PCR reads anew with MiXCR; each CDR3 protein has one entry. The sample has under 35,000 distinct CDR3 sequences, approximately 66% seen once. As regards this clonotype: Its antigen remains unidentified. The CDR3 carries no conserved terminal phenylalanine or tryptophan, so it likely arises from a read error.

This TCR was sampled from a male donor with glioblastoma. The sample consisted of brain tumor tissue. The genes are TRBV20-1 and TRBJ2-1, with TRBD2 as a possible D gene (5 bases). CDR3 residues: CNARGGRGDEQFS. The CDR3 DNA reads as TGCAATGCTAGAGGCGGGCGAGGTGATGAGCAGTTCTCC.